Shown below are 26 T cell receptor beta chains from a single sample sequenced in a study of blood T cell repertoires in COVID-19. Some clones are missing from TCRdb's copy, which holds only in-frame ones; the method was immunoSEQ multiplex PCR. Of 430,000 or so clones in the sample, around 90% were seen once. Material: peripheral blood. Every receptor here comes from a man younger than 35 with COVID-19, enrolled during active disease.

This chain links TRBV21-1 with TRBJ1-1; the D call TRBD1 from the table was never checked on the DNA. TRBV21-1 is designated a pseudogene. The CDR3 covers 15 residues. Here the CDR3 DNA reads TGTGCCAGCAGCAATAGACAGGTTATGAACACTGAAGCTTTCTTT. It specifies CASSNRQVMNTEAFF.

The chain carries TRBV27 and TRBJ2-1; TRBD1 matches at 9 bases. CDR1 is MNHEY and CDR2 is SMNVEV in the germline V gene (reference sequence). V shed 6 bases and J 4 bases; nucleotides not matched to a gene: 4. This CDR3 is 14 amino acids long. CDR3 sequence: CASSRQGGYNEQFF. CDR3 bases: TGTGCCAGCAGCAGACAGGGGGGGTACAATGAGCAGTTCTTC.

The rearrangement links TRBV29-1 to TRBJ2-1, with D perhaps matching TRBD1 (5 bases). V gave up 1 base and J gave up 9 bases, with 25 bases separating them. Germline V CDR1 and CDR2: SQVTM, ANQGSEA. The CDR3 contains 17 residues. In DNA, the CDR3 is TGCAGCGTTGAAGGTGGGGTAGGGGTCACATCCCCGCGTGAGCAGTTCTTC. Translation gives CSVEGGVGVTSPREQFF.

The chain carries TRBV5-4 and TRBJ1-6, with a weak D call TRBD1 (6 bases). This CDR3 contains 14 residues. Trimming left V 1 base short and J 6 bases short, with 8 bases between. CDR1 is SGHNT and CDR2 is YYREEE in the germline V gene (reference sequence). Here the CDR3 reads CASSLLGGNSPLHF. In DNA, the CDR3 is TGTGCCAGCAGCTTGTTAGGGGGTAATTCACCCCTCCACTTT.

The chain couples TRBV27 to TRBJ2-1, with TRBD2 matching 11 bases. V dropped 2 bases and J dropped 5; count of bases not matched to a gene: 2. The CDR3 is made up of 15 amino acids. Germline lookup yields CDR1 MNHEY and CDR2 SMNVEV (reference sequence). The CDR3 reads CASSLGTSGDNEQFF. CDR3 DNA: TGTGCCAGCAGTTTAGGGACTAGCGGAGACAATGAGCAGTTCTTC.

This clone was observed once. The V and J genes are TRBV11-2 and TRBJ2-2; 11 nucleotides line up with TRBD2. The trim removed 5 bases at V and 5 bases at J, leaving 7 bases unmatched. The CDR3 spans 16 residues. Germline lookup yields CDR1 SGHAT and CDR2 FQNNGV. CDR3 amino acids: CASSLGLAGGTGELFF. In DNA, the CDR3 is TGTGCCAGCAGCCTCGGGCTAGCGGGAGGAACCGGGGAGCTGTTTTTT. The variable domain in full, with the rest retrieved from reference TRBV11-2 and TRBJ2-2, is EAGVAQSPRYKIIEKRQSVAFWCNPISGHATLYWYQQILGQGPKLLIQFQNNGVVDDSQLPKDRFSAERLKGVDSTLKIQPAKLEDSAVYLCASSLGLAGGTGELFFGEGSRLTVL.

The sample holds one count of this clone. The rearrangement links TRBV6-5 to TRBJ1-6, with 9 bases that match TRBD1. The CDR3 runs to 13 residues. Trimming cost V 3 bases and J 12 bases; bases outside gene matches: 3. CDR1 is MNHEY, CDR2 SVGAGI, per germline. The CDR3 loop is CASSYSTGGPLHF. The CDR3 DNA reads TGTGCCAGCAGTTATTCGACAGGGGGACCCCTCCACTTT.

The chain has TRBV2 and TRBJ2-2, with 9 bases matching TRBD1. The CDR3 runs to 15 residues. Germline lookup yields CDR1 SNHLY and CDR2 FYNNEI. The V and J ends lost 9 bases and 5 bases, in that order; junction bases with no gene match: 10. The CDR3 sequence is CASNPRTGDTGELFF. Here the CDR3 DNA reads TGTGCCAGTAACCCGAGGACAGGGGATACCGGGGAGCTGTTTTTT.

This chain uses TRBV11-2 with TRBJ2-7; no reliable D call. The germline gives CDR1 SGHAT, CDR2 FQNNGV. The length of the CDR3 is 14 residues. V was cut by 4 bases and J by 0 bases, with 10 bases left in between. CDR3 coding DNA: TGTGCCAGCAGCTCAGGCCATAGCTCCTACGAGCAGTACTTC. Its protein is CASSSGHSSYEQYF.

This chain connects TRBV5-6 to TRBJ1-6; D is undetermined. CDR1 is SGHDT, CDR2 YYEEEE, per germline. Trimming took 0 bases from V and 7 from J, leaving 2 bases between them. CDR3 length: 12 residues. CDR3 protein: CASSLVNSPLHF. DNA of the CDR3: TGTGCCAGCAGCTTGGTAAATTCACCCCTCCACTTT.

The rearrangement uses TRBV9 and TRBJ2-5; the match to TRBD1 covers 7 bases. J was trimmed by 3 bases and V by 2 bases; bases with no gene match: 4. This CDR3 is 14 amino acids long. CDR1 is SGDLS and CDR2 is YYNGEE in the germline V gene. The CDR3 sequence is CASSVRDRKETQYF. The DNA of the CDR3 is TGTGCCAGCAGCGTCCGGGACAGAAAAGAGACCCAGTACTTC. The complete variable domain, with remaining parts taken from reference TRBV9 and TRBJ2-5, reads DSGVTQTPKHLITATGQRVTLRCSPRSGDLSVYWYQQSLDQGLQFLIQYYNGEERAKGNILERFSAQQFPDLHSELNLSSLELGDSALYFCASSVRDRKETQYFGPGTRLLVL.

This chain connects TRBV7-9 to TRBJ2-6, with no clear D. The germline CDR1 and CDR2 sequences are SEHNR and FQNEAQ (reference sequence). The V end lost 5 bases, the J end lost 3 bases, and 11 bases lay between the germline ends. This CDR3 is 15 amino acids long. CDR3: CASSPSLGGANVLTF. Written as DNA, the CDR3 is TGTGCCAGCAGCCCCTCCCTAGGTGGGGCCAACGTCCTGACTTTC.

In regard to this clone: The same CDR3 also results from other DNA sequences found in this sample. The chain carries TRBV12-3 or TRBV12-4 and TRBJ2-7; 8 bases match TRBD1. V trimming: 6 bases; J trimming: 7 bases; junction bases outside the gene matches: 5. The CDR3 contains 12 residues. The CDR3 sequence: CASSSTGGEQYF. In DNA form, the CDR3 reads TGTGCCAGCAGCTCAACAGGGGGAGAGCAGTACTTC.

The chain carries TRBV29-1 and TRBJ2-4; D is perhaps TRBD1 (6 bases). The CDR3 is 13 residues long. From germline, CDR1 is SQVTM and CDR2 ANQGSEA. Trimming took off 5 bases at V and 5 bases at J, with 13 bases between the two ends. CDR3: CSVLARGQNIQYF. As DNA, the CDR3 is TGCAGCGTTCTTGCCAGGGGTCAAAACATTCAGTACTTC.

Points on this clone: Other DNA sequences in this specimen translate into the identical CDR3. CDR3 region: CASSYRNTEAFF. The CDR3 DNA reads TGTGCCAGCAGTTATCGGAACACTGAAGCTTTCTTT. The chain employs TRBV6-5 and TRBJ1-1; D uncertain. V lost 3 bases to trimming and J lost 1 base, with 3 bases between them. There are 12 residues in the CDR3. Germline CDR1 is MNHEY and CDR2 is SVGAGI.

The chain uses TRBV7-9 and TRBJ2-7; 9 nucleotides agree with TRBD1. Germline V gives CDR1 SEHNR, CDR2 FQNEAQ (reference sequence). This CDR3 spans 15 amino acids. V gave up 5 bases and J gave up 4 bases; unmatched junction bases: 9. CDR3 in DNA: TGTGCCAGCAGCCGTACGGGACAGGGACGTTACGAGCAGTACTTC. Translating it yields CASSRTGQGRYEQYF.

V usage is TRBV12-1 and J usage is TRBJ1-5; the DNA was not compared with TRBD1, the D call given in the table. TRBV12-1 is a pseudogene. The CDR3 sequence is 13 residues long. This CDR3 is CASSFTGVGPQHF. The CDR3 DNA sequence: TGTGCCAGCAGCTTCACAGGGGTAGGGCCCCAGCATTTT.

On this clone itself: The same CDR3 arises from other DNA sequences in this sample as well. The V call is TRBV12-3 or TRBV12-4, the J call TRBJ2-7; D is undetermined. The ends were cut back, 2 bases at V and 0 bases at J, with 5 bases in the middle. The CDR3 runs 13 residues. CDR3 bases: TGTGCCAGCAGTTTACGCGGCTCCTACGAGCAGTACTTC. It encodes CASSLRGSYEQYF.

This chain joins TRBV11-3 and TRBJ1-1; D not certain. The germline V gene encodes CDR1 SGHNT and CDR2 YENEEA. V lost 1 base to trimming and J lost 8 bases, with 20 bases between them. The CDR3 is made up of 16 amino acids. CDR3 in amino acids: CASSLVPATLLPEAFF. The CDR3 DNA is TGTGCCAGCAGCTTAGTCCCCGCTACGCTGTTGCCCGAAGCTTTCTTT.

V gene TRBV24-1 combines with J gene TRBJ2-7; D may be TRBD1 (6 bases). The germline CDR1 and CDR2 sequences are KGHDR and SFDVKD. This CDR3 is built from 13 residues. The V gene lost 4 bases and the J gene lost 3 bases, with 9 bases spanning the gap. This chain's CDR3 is CATSEGAFYEQYF. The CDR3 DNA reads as TGTGCCACCAGTGAGGGGGCGTTCTACGAGCAGTACTTC.

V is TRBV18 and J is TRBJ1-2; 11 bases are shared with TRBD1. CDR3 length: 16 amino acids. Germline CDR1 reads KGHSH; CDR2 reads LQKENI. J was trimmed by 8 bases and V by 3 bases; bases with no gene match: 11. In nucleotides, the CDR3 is TGTGCCAGCTCACCGGGGACAGGGGGAGCGTTGGGAGGCTACACCTTC. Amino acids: CASSPGTGGALGGYTF.

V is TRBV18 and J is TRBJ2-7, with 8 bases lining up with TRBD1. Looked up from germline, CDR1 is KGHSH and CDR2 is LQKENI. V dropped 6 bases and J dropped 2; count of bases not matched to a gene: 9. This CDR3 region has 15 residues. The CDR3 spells CASSSGGLLTYEQYF. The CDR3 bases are TGTGCCAGCTCGTCAGGGGGCCTCCTAACCTACGAGCAGTACTTC.

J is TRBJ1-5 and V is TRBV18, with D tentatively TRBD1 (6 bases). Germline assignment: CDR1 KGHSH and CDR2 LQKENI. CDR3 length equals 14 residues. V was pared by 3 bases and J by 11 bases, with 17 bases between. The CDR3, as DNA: TGTGCCAGCTCACCGGGCGGGGGCGGAGTGACCCAGCATTTT. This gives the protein CASSPGGGGVTQHF.

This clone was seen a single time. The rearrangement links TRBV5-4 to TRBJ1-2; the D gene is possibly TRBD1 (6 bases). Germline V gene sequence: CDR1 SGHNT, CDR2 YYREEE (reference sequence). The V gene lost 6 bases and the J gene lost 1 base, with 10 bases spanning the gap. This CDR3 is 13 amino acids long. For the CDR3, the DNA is TGTGCCAGCACTAACAGGGTTAACTATGGCTACACCTTC. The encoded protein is CASTNRVNYGYTF.

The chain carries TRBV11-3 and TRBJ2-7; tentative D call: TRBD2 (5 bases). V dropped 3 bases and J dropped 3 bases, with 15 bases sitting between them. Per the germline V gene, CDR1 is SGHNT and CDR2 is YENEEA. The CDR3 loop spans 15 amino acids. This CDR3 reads CASSFPPGKHYEQYF. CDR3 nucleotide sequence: TGTGCCAGCAGCTTTCCACCGGGGAAACACTACGAGCAGTACTTC. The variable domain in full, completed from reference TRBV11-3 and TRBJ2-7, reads EAGVVQSPRYKIIEKKQPVAFWCNPISGHNTLYWYLQNLGQGPELLIRYENEEAVDDSQLPKDRFSAERLKGVDSTLKIQPAELGDSAVYLCASSFPPGKHYEQYFGPGTRLTVT.

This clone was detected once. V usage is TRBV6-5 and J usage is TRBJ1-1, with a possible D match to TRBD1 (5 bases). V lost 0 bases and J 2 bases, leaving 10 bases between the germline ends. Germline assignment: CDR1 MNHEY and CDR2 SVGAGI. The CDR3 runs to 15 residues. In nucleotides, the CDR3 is TGTGCCAGCAGTTACTCGATTAGGGGAAACACTGAAGCTTTCTTT. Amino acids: CASSYSIRGNTEAFF.